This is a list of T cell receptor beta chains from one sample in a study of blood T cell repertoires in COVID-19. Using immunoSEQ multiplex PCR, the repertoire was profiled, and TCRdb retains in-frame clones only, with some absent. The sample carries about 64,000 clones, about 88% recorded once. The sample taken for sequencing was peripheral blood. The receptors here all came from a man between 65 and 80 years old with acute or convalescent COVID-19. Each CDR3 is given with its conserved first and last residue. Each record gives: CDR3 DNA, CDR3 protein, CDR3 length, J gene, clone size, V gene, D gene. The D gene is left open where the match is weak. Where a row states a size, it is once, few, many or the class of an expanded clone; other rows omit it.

TGTGCCAGCAGCTCCCAAGCCGGGGAGCAGTTCTTC	CASSSQAGEQFF	12	TRBJ2-1	.	TRBV7-2	.
TGCGCCAGCAGTCTAGGGGGGGGAGTGGAAAAACTGTTTTTT	CASSLGGGVEKLFF	14	TRBJ1-4	once	TRBV4-1	.
TGTGCCAGTAGTATTGCGGCCACCGTCTTCCAAGAGACCCAGTACTTC	CASSIAATVFQETQYF	16	TRBJ2-5	.	TRBV19	.
TGCGCCAGCAGCCAAGACCCAGACAGGGGTAATGAAAAACTGTTTTTT	CASSQDPDRGNEKLFF	16	TRBJ1-4	.	TRBV4-3	TRBD1
TGTGCCAGCAGCGTAGCCCCGAGCACAGATACGCAGTATTTT	CASSVAPSTDTQYF	14	TRBJ2-3	.	TRBV9	.
TGTGCCACCAAGGCCTCGGGAATCGAGACCCAGTACTTC	CATKASGIETQYF	13	TRBJ2-5	.	TRBV24-1	.
TGTGCCAGCAGCGTAGGTGGGACAGGGGGCGCCTCCAGGCTGTTTTTT	CASSVGGTGGASRLFF	16	TRBJ2-2	.	TRBV9	TRBD1
TGCGCCAGCAGCCAAGATCCCCGGACAGGGACCTATGGCTACACCTTC	CASSQDPRTGTYGYTF	16	TRBJ1-2	.	TRBV4-3	TRBD1
TGCAGCGTGGACGGGACAGGGGGCCCTCACGGCAGGTTCTTC	CSVDGTGGPHGRFF	14	TRBJ2-1	.	TRBV29-1	TRBD1
TGTGCCAGCAGTTTAAGACAGGAGAGTGGCTACACCTTC	CASSLRQESGYTF	13	TRBJ1-2	.	TRBV12-3/TRBV12-4	.
TGTGCCAGTAGTAAACAGGGGAGAGGGACTGAAGCTTTCTTT	CASSKQGRGTEAFF	14	TRBJ1-1	few	TRBV19	TRBD1
TGTGCCAGCAGCTCCTGGACTAGCGGGGGACTTGCGAACACCGGGGAGCTGTTTTTT	CASSSWTSGGLANTGELFF	19	TRBJ2-2	once	TRBV21-1	.
TGTGCCAGCAGCACCCATGACAGGGACGGCTATGGCTACACCTTC	CASSTHDRDGYGYTF	15	TRBJ1-2	.	TRBV21-1	.
TGTGCCAGCAGTCCATCGTGGACAGGGAAAAACGAGCAGTACTTC	CASSPSWTGKNEQYF	15	TRBJ2-7	.	TRBV6-5	TRBD1
TGTGCCAGCAGTTCCCCCAGCGGGGGGCAATACAATGAGCAGTTCTTC	CASSSPSGGQYNEQFF	16	TRBJ2-1	.	TRBV28	TRBD2
TGTGCCAGCTCACCCCTGGGACAGGGAAATGAAAAACTGTTTTTT	CASSPLGQGNEKLFF	15	TRBJ1-4	.	TRBV18	TRBD1
TGTGCCAGCAGCCGGGTAGCGGGGGTCTACGAGCAGTACTTC	CASSRVAGVYEQYF	14	TRBJ2-7	.	TRBV3-1/TRBV3-2	TRBD2
TGCGCCAGCAGCCTCCTGGGCGGGGGGCGCACAGATACGCAGTATTTT	CASSLLGGGRTDTQYF	16	TRBJ2-3	.	TRBV4-1	TRBD2
TGCGCCAGCAGCCCAAGTCCGCGGGGGAGCCTTCAAGAGACCCAGTACTTC	CASSPSPRGSLQETQYF	17	TRBJ2-5	.	TRBV5-1	TRBD2
TGTGCCAGCAGCGTGAGACCAACGGGGGATAATGCCAATTCACCCCTCCACTTT	CASSVRPTGDNANSPLHF	18	TRBJ1-6	.	TRBV9	.
TGTGCCAGCAGCTTAGATGTCAGGTTGAACACCGGGGAGCTGTTTTTT	CASSLDVRLNTGELFF	16	TRBJ2-2	.	TRBV11-3	.
TGTGCCAGTAAATGGCGTGGCAGGAAAGACCAGCCCCAGCATTTT	CASKWRGRKDQPQHF	15	TRBJ1-5	once	TRBV19	.
TGTGCCACCAGCTTAGAGAGGGGGCAGGTGTGGACCCAGTACTTC	CATSLERGQVWTQYF	15	TRBJ2-5	.	TRBV15	TRBD1
TGTGCCAGCAGCTCGACAGGGGCCACTGAAGCTTTCTTT	CASSSTGATEAFF	13	TRBJ1-1	.	TRBV27	TRBD1
TGTGCCAGCAGTGAATCCCGACTAGCTTTCTACAATGAGCAGTTCTTC	CASSESRLAFYNEQFF	16	TRBJ2-1	.	TRBV25-1	TRBD2
TGTGCCAGCCGGGACGGACTAAACTATGGCTACACCTTC	CASRDGLNYGYTF	13	TRBJ1-2	.	TRBV7-9	.
TGTGCCAGCTCACCCGGGACAGGGTTCGGCTATGGCTACACCTTC	CASSPGTGFGYGYTF	15	TRBJ1-2	.	TRBV18	TRBD1
TGTGCCATCAGTGAATCCCACAAAGCAACTAATGAAAAACTGTTTTTT	CAISESHKATNEKLFF	16	TRBJ1-4	.	TRBV10-3	.
TGTGCCAGCAGTTACGAGCGGGGGCCCTACAATGAGCAGTTCTTC	CASSYERGPYNEQFF	15	TRBJ2-1	once	TRBV6-2/TRBV6-3	TRBD2
TGTGCCATCAGTAGAGAACAGGGAGTCTCCTACGAGCAGTACTTC	CAISREQGVSYEQYF	15	TRBJ2-7	.	TRBV10-3	.
TGTGCCAGCGCCGGGACTAGCGCCTACAATGAGCAGTTCTTC	CASAGTSAYNEQFF	14	TRBJ2-1	.	TRBV18	TRBD2